A single TCR beta chain is shown here with its context. CDR3 length: 13 residues. Germline CDR1 reads KGHDR; CDR2 reads SFDVKD. J was trimmed by 5 bases and V by 9 bases; bases with no gene match: 4. The data originate from a study of blood T cell repertoires in COVID-19. Study-level background: Donors in the United States, Italy and Spain gave samples during acute or convalescent COVID-19. In each case, the material was cDNA or gDNA derived from T cells, B-cell-depleted T cells, or PBMCs.

In the authors' workflow: Estimates of nucleated cell counts were drawn from the amplification of reference gene primers. Some clones are missing from TCRdb's copy, which holds only in-frame ones; the method was immunoSEQ multiplex PCR. V, J and clone size are those of that table, while D and trimming were read from the DNA. The sample has roughly 150,000 clones; around 90% are singletons. The source material was peripheral blood. The TCR originated in a human donor in a cohort sampled during active COVID-19. V gene TRBV24-1 combines with J gene TRBJ1-5; TRBD1 matches at 9 bases. For the CDR3, the DNA is TGTGCCACCGGACAGGGGACCGATCAGCCCCAGCATTTT. Protein sequence: CATGQGTDQPQHF.